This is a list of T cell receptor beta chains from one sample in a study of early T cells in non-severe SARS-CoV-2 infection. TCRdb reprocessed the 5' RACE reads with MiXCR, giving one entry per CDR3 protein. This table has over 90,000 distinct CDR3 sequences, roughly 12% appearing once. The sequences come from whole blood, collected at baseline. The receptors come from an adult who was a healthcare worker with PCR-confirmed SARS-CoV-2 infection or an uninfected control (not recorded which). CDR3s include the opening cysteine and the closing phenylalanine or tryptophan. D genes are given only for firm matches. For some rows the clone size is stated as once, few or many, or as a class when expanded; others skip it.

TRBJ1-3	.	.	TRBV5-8	TGTGCCAGCAGCTTGTTGCAGGGTGGAAACACCATATATTTT	CASSLLQGGNTIYF
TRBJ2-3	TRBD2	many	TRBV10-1	TGCGCCAGCAGTGAGGGGCTAGCGGGCAATACAGATACGCAGTATTTT	CASSEGLAGNTDTQYF
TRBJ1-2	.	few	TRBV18	TGTGCCAGCTCACCAAGCCAGGACCTGTATGGCTACACCTTC	CASSPSQDLYGYTF
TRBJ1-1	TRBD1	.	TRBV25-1	TGTGCCAGCAGGGGACAGGGTGTGACTGAAGCTTTCTTT	CASRGQGVTEAFF
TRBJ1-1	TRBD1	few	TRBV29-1	TGCAGCGGACGGAACAGGGGTAGGGTTACTGAAGCTTTCTTT	CSGRNRGRVTEAFF
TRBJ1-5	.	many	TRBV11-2	TGTGCCAGCAGCTTGGGAAGGGGGGAAAATCAGCCCCAGCATTTT	CASSLGRGENQPQHF
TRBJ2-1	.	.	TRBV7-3	TGTGCCAGCAGCTTAAAGAGATACAATGAGCAGTTCTTC	CASSLKRYNEQFF
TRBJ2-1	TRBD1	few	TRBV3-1	TGTGCCAGCAGCCAAGTTCAGAAGGGGGCGAATGAGCAGTTCTTC	CASSQVQKGANEQFF
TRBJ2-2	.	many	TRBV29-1	TGCAGCTCCTGGAACGCCGGGGAGCTGTTTTTT	CSSWNAGELFF
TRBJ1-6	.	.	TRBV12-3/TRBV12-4	TGTGCCAGCAGTTTAGGGCTAAATAGGCCACCCCTCCACTTT	CASSLGLNRPPLHF
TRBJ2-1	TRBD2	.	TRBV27	TGTGCCAGCAGTTTCAGCGGGAGTACCCACAATGAGCAGTTCTTC	CASSFSGSTHNEQFF
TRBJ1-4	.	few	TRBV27	TGTGCCAGCGCATGGGAAAAACTGTTTTTT	CASAWEKLFF
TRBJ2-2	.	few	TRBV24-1	TGTGCCACCAGTGATTTGTCAGGGCAGACCGGGGAGCTGTTTTTT	CATSDLSGQTGELFF
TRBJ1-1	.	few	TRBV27	TGTGCCAGCAGTTTAATGGGGCAGGGCAGGCTTACTGAAGCTTTCTTT	CASSLMGQGRLTEAFF
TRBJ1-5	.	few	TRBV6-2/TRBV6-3	TGTGCCAGCAGTCGGAGGGGTCAGCCCCAGCATTTT	CASSRRGQPQHF
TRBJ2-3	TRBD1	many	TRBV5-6	TGTGCCAGCAGCCACGGGACAGGCCCCGATACGCAGTATTTT	CASSHGTGPDTQYF
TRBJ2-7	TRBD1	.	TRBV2	TGTGCCAGCACCCCGGACAGGAACGAGCAGTACTTC	CASTPDRNEQYF
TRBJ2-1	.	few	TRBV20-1	TGCAGTGCGCCCGACAGGCTTTCCTACAATGAGCAGTTCTTC	CSAPDRLSYNEQFF
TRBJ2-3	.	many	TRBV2	TGTGCCAGCAGTGAGAACCACCCAGATACGCAGTATTTT	CASSENHPDTQYF
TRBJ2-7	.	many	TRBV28	TGTGCCAGCAGTATACCCCCGGCGGGGGCGGGATACGAGCAGTACTTC	CASSIPPAGAGYEQYF
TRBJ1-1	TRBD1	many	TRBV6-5	TGTGCCACCGCCCGTCGTCCGGGACAGAGCATGAACACTGAAGCTTTCTTT	CATARRPGQSMNTEAFF
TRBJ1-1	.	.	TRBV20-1	TGCAGTGCTAGAGAGGGGGGGCTGACTGAAGCTTTCTTT	CSAREGGLTEAFF
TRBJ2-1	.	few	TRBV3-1	TGTGCCAGCAGCCAGCCGGGACTCTACAATGAGCAGTTCTTC	CASSQPGLYNEQFF
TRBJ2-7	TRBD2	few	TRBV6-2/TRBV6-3	TGTGCCAGCAGTTACCAGACTAGCGGGAGATACGAGCAGTACTTC	CASSYQTSGRYEQYF
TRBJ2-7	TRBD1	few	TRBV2	TGTGCCAGCAGTGCCCCGACAGGGGGCATCTACGAGCAGTACTTC	CASSAPTGGIYEQYF
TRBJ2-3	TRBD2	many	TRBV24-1	TGTGCCACCAGTGACCCGAAGGGAGGGGGTAGCGGGAGACTCACAGATACGCAGTATTTT	CATSDPKGGGSGRLTDTQYF
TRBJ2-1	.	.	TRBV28	TGTGCCAGCAGTTCCCCCGACCCGTACAATGAGCAGTTCTTC	CASSSPDPYNEQFF
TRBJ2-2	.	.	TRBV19	TGTGCCACCGCACTTAGGGTGGGGGAGCTGTTTTTT	CATALRVGELFF
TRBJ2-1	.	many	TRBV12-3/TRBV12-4	TGTGCCAGCAGTTCTGGACAGGGAGGGAACAATGAGCAGTTCTTC	CASSSGQGGNNEQFF
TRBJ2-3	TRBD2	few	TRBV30	TGTGCCTGGAGTACAGGGACTAGCTTCCCAGATACGCAGTATTTT	CAWSTGTSFPDTQYF
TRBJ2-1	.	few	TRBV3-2	TGTGCCAGCAGCCAAGGAGGTGGCGGGTACAATGAGCAGTTCTTC	CASSQGGGGYNEQFF
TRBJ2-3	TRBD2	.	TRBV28	TGTGCCAGCAGTTGGGTGGCGGGGGGGCCCGGAGATACGCAGTATTTT	CASSWVAGGPGDTQYF
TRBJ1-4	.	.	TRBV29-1	TGCAGCGCTAGCAGGGGCCTCACTGAAAAACTGTTTTTT	CSASRGLTEKLFF
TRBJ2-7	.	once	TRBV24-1	TGTGCCGGCCAGGGGCCCTACGAGCAGTACTTC	CAGQGPYEQYF
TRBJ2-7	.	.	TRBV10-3	TGTGCCATCTCAGGACAAACCTACGAGCAGTACTTC	CAISGQTYEQYF
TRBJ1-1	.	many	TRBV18	TGTGCCAGCTCACCATTTCAGGGGTCCACTGAAGCTTTCTTT	CASSPFQGSTEAFF
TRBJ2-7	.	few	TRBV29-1	TGCAGCGGGGGGGAGAACTACGAGCAGTACTTC	CSGGENYEQYF
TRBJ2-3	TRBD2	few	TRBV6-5	TGTGCCAGCAGTCCCTTAGCGGGAGGCTCAGATACGCAGTATTTT	CASSPLAGGSDTQYF
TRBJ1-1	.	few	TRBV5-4	TGTGCCAGCAGCCACCAGTCCGGGGTGAACACTGAAGCTTTCTTT	CASSHQSGVNTEAFF
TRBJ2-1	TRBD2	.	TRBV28	TGTGCCAGCAGTACCCGACTAGCGGCCTACAATGAGCAGTTCTTC	CASSTRLAAYNEQFF
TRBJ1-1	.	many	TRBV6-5	TGTGCCAGCGTGCAGGGGCCCTTGAACACTGAAGCTTTCTTT	CASVQGPLNTEAFF
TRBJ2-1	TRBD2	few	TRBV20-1	TGCAGTGCTAGAGATCCCCGGACTAGCGGCTACAATGAGCAGTTCTTC	CSARDPRTSGYNEQFF
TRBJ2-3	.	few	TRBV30	TGTGCCTGGAAACCCTCACCAGCAGGGAGCCACACAGATACGCAGTATTTT	CAWKPSPAGSHTDTQYF
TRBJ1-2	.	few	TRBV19	TGTGCCAGTAGTATAGGGCCTACCGACCGCTATGGCTACACCTTC	CASSIGPTDRYGYTF
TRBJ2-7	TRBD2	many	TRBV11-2	TGTGCCAGCAACCGGGGGGGCTACGAGCAGTACTTC	CASNRGGYEQYF
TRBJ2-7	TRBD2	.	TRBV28	TGTGCCAGCACTTCTCTAGCGGGATACTACGAGCAGTACTTC	CASTSLAGYYEQYF
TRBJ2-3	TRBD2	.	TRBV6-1	TGTGCCAGCAGTGAACTAGCGGGAGGGCCAGATACGCAGTATTTT	CASSELAGGPDTQYF
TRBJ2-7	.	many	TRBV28	TGTGCCAGCATTCCAGGAGGGGCTAGGGGTGAGCAGTACTTC	CASIPGGARGEQYF
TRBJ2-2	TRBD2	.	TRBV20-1	TGCAGTGCTAGAGGGGACGGGACTAGGTCTGGGGAGCTGTTTTTT	CSARGDGTRSGELFF
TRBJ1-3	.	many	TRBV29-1	TGCAGCGTCAGACAGGACTACTCTGAAAACACCATATATTTT	CSVRQDYSENTIYF
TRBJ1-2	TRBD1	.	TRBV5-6	TGTGCCAGCAGCTTTCGTCAGGGGGCCCACTATGGCTACACCTTC	CASSFRQGAHYGYTF
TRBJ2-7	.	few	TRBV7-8	TGTGCCAGCAGCTTAGGAAGGGGCTTCTCCTACGAGCAGTACTTC	CASSLGRGFSYEQYF
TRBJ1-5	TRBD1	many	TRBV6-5	TGTGCCAGCAGACTCGCCAGGGGGACTCAGCCCCAGCATTTT	CASRLARGTQPQHF
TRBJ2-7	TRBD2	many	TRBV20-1	TGCAGTGTGTTACTCTCCCCCCGACTAGCGGGATTTTGGTACGAGCAGTACTTC	CSVLLSPRLAGFWYEQYF
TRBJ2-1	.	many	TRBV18	TGTGCCAGCTCACCAGAGGAACACCTTTACAATGAGCAGTTCTTC	CASSPEEHLYNEQFF
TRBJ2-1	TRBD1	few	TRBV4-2	TGTGCCAGCAGCCAAGAAAACAGGGGATCCTACAATGAGCAGTTCTTC	CASSQENRGSYNEQFF
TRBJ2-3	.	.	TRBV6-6	TGTGCCAGCAGGACGGACAGAGGATTAGATACGCAGTATTTT	CASRTDRGLDTQYF
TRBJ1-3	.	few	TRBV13	TGTGCCAGCAGCTTAACTACAGTCTCTGGAAACACCATATATTTT	CASSLTTVSGNTIYF